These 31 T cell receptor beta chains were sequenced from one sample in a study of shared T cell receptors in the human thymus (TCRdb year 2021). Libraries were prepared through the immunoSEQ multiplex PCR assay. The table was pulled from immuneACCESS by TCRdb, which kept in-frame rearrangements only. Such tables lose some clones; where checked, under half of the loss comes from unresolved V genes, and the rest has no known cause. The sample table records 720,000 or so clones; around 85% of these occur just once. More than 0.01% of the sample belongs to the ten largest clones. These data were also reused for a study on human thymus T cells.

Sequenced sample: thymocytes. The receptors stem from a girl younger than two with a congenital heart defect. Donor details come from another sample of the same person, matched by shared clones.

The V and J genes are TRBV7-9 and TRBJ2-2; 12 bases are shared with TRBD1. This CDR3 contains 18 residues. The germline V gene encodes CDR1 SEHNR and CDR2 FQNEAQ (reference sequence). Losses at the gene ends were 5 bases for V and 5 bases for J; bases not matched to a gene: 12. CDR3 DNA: TGTGCCAGCAGCCGGCCAGAAACGGGACAGGGGGCTACCGGGGAGCTGTTTTTT. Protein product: CASSRPETGQGATGELFF.

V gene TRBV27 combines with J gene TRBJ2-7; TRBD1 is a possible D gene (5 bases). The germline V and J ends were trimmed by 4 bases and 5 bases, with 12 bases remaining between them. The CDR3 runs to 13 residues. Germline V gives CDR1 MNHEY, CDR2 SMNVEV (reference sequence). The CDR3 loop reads CASSWYLGDEQYF. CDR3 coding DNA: TGTGCCAGCAGTTGGTATCTAGGGGACGAGCAGTACTTC.

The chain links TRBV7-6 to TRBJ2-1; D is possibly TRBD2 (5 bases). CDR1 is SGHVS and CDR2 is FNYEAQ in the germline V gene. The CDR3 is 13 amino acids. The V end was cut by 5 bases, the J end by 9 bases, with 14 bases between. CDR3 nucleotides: TGTGCCAGCAGCCCGGAGACGGGGAGTGAGCAGTTCTTC. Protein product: CASSPETGSEQFF.

The CDR3 sequence is CASGPGQGDFDTEAFF. In nucleotides, the CDR3 is TGTGCTAGTGGTCCCGGACAGGGGGATTTCGACACTGAAGCTTTCTTT. V is TRBV12-5 and J is TRBJ1-1; 10 nucleotides agree with TRBD1. The length of the CDR3 is 16 residues. Germline V gene data show CDR1 as LGHNT and CDR2 as FRNRAP. Trimming removed 5 bases from V and 3 bases from J; junction bases left unmatched: 9.

The CDR3: CASSLERTGMGNTIYF. The CDR3, as DNA: TGTGCCAGCAGCTTAGAACGGACAGGGATGGGAAACACCATATATTTT. The chain links TRBV11-2 to TRBJ1-3; TRBD1 aligns across 8 bases. This CDR3 is built from 16 residues. With 0 bases clipped from V and 4 bases from J, the junction kept 5 bases outside the gene matches. The germline CDR1 and CDR2 sequences are SGHAT and FQNNGV.

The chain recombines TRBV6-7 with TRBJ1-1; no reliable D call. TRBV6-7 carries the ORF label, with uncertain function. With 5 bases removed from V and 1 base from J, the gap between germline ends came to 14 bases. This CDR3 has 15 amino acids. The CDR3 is CASSPFLQKNTEAFF. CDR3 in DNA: TGTGCCAGCAGTCCCTTTCTCCAGAAGAACACTGAAGCTTTCTTT.

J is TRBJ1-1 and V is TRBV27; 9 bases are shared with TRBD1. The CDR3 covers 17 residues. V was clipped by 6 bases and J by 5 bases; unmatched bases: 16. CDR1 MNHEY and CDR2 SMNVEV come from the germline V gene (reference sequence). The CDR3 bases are TGTGCCAGCAGCCCGAAACCCTACAGGGGGCGAAGAACTGAAGCTTTCTTT. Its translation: CASSPKPYRGRRTEAFF.

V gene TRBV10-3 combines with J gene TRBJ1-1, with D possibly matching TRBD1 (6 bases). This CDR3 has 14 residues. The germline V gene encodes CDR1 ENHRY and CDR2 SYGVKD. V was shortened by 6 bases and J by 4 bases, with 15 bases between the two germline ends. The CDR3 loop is CAIRTQGGGTEAFF. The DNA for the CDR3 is TGTGCCATCAGGACACAGGGAGGGGGCACTGAAGCTTTCTTT.

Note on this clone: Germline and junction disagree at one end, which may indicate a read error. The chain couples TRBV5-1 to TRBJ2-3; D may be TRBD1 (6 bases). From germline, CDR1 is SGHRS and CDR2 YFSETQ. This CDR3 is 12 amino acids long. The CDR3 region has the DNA TGCGCCAGCAGCTTGTATGGGCAGGGGTGGGATTTT. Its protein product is CASSLYGQGWDF.

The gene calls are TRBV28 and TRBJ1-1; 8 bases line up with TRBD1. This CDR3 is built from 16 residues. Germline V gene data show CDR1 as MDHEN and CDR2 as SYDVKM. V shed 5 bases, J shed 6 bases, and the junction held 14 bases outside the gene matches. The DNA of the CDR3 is TGTGCCAGCAGTATAAGGACAGGGCATTTTCTTTCTGAAGCTTTCTTT. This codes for CASSIRTGHFLSEAFF. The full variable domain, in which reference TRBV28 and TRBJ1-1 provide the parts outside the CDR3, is DVKVTQSSRYLVKRTGEKVFLECVQDMDHENMFWYRQDPGLGLRLIYFSYDVKMKEKGDIPEGYSVSREKKERFSLILESASTNQTSMYLCASSIRTGHFLSEAFFGQGTRLTVV.

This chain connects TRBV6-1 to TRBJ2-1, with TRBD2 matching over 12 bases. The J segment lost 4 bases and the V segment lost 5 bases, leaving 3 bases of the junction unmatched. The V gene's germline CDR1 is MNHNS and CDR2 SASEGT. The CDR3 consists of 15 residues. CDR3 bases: TGTGCCAGCAGTCTAGCGGGGGGGCATTACAATGAGCAGTTCTTC. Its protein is CASSLAGGHYNEQFF.

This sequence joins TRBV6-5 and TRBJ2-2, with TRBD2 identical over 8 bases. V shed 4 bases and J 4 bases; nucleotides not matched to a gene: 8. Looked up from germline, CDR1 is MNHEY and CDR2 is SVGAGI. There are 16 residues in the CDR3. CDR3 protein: CASSSGRDPRTGELFF. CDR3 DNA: TGTGCCAGCAGTTCCGGGAGGGACCCGCGCACCGGGGAGCTGTTTTTT.

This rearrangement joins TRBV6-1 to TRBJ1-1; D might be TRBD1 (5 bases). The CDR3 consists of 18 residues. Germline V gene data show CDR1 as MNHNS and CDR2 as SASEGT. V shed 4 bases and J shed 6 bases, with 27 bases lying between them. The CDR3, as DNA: TGTGCCAGCAGTGTTTTTGGTGAGGCCCCGGCCAGGGCCCCTGAAGCTTTCTTT. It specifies CASSVFGEAPARAPEAFF.

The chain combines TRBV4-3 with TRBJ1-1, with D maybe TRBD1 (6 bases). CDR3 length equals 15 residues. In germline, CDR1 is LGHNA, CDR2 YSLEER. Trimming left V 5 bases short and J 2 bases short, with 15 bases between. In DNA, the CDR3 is TGCGCCAGCAGCAAAAGGGGACACGGAAACACTGAAGCTTTCTTT. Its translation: CASSKRGHGNTEAFF.

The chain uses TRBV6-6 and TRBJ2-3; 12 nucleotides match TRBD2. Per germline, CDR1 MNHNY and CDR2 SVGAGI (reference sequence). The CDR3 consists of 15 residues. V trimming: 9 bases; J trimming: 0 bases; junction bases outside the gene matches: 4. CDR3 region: CASLTSGGSTDTQYF. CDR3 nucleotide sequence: TGTGCCAGTCTTACTAGCGGGGGGAGCACAGATACGCAGTATTTT.

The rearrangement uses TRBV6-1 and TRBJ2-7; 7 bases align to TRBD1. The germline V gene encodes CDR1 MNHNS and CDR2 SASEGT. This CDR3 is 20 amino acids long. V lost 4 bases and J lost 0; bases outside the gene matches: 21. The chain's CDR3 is CASSVYPGQTTLVASYEQYF. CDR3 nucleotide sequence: TGTGCCAGCAGTGTCTACCCGGGACAGACAACCCTCGTGGCCTCCTACGAGCAGTACTTC.

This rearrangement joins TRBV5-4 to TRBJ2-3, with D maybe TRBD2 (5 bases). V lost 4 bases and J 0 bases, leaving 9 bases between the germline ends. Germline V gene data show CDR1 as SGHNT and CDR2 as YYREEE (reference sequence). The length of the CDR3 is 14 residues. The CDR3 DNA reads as TGTGCCAGCAGCCCCCGGACTAGCACAGATACGCAGTATTTT. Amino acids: CASSPRTSTDTQYF.

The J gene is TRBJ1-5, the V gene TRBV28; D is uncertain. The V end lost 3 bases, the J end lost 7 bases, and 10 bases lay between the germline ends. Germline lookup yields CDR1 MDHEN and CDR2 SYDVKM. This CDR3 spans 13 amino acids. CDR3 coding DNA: TGTGCCAGCAGTTTCGGGGTTTTGCAGCCCCAGCATTTT. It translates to CASSFGVLQPQHF.

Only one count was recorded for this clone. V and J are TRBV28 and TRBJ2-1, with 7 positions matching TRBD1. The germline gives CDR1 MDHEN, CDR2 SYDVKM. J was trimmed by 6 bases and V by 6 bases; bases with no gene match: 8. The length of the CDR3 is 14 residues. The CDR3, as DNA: TGTGCCAGCAGCCATCACCGGACAGGCAATGAGCAGTTCTTC. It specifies CASSHHRTGNEQFF.

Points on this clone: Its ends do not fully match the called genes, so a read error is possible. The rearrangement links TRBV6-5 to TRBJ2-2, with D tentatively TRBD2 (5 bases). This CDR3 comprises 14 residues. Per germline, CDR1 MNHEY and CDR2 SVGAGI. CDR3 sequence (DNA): TGTGCCAGTGGAACGGCGGCAGAACACCGGGGAGCTGTTTTT. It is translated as CASGTAAEHRGAVF.

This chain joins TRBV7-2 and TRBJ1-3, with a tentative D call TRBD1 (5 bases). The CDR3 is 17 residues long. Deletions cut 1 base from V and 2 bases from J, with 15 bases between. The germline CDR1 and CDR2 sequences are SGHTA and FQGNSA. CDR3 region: CASSLGAREGAGNTIYF. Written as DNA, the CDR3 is TGTGCCAGCAGCTTAGGGGCCAGGGAAGGTGCTGGAAACACCATATATTTT.

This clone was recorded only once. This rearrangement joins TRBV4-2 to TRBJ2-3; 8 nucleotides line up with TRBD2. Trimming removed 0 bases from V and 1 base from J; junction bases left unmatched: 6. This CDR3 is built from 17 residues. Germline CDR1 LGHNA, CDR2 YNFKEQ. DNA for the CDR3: TGTGCCAGCAGCCAAGATCGGGGGGGGGCGGGCACAGATACGCAGTATTTT. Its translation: CASSQDRGGAGTDTQYF.

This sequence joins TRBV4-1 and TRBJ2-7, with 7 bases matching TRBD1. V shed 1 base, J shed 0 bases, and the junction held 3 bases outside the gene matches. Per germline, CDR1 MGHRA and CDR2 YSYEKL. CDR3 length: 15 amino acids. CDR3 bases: TGCGCCAGCAGCCAAGCGGGACAGAGCTCCTACGAGCAGTACTTC. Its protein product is CASSQAGQSSYEQYF.

The CDR3 reads CASSPNRTSGGVDNEQFF. In nucleotides, the CDR3 is TGTGCCAGCAGCCCTAACCGGACTAGCGGGGGGGTAGACAATGAGCAGTTCTTC. The chain uses TRBV5-4 and TRBJ2-1, with 15 bases identical to TRBD2. CDR3 size: 18 residues. With 4 bases clipped from V and 5 bases from J, the junction kept 10 bases outside the gene matches. CDR1 SGHNT and CDR2 YYREEE come from the germline V gene (reference sequence).

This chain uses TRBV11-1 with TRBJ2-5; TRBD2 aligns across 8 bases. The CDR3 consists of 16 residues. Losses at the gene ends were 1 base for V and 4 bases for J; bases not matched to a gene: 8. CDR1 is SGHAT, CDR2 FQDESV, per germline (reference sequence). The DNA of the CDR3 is TGTGCCAGCAGCTTAGGTGCGGGGGGCAAGGGAGAGACCCAGTACTTC. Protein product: CASSLGAGGKGETQYF.

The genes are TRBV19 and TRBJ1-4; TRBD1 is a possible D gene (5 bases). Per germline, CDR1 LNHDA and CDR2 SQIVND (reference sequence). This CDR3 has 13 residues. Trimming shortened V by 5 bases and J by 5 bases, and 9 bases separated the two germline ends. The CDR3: CASSPRGNEKLFF. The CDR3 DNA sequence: TGTGCCAGTAGTCCCCGGGGGAATGAAAAACTGTTTTTT.

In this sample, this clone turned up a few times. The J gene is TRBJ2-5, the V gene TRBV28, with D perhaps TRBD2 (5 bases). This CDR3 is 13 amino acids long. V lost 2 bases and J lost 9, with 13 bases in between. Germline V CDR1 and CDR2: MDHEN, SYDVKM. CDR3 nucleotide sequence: TGTGCCAGCAGTTTACGAAAGAGGCGGGCCCAGTACTTC. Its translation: CASSLRKRRAQYF.

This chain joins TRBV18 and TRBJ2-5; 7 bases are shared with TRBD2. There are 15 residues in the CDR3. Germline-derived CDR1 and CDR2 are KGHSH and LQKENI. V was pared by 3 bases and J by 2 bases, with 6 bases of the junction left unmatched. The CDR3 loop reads CASSPGGGGQETQYF. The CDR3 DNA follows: TGTGCCAGCTCACCGGGGGGGGGAGGGCAAGAGACCCAGTACTTC.

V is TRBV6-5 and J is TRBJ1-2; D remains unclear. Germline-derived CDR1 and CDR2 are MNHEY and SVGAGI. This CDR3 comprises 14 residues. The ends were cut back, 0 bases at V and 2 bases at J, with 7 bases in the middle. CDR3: CASSYSTRNYGYTF. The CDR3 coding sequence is TGTGCCAGCAGTTACTCGACCAGGAACTATGGCTACACCTTC.

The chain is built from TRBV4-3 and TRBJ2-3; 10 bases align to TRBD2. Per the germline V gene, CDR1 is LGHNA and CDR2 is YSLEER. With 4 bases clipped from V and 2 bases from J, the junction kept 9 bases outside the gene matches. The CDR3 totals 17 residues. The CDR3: CASSPARLAGDTDTQYF. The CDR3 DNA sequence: TGCGCCAGCAGCCCAGCACGGCTAGCGGGGGACACAGATACGCAGTATTTT.

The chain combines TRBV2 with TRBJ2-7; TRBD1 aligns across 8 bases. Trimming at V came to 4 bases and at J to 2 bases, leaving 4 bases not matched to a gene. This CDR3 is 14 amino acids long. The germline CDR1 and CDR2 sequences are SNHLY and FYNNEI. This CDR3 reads CASSGGQAAYEQYF. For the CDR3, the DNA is TGTGCCAGCAGTGGGGGACAGGCGGCCTACGAGCAGTACTTC.